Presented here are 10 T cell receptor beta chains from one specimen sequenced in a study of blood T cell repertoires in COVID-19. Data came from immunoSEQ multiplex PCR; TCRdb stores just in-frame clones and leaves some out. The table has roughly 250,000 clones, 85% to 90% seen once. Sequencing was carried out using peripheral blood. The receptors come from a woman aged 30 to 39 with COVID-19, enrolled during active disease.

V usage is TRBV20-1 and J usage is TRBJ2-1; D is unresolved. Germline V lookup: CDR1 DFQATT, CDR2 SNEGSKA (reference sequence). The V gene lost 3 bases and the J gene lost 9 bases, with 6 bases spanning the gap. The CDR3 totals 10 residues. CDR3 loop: CSARPGEQFF. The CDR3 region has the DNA TGCAGTGCTAGGCCCGGTGAGCAGTTCTTC.

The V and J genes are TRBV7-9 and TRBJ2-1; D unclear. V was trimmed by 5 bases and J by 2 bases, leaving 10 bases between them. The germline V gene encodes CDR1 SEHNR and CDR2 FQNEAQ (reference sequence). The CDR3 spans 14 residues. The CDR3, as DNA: TGTGCCAGCAGCACCCTCGAGACCTACAATGAGCAGTTCTTC. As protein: CASSTLETYNEQFF. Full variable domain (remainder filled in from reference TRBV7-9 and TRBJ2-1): DTGVSQNPRHKITKRGQNVTFRCDPISEHNRLYWYRQTLGQGPEFLTYFQNEAQLEKSRLLSDRFSAERPKGSFSTLEIQRTEQGDSAMYLCASSTLETYNEQFFGPGTRLTVL.

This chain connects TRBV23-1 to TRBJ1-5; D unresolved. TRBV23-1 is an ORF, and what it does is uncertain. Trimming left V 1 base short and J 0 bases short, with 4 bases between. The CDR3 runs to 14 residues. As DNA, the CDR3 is TGCGCCAGCAGTCAATTAAATAGCAATCAGCCCCAGCATTTT. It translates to CASSQLNSNQPQHF.

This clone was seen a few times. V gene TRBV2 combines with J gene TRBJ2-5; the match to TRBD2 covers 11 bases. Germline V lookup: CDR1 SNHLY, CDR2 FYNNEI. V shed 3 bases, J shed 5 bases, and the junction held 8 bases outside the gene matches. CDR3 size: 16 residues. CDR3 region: CASSDALAGGRETQYF. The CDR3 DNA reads TGTGCCAGCAGTGACGCTTTAGCGGGGGGGCGGGAGACCCAGTACTTC.

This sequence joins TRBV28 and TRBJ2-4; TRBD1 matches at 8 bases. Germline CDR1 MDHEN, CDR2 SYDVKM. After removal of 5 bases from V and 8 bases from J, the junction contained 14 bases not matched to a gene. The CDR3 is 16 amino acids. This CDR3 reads CASSPSPGQGEDIQYF. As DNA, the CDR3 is TGTGCCAGCAGTCCTTCTCCTGGACAGGGAGAGGACATTCAGTACTTC.

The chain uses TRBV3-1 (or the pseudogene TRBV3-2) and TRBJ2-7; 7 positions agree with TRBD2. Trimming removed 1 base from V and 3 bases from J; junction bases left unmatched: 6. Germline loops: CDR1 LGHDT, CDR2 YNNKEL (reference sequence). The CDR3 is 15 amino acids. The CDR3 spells CASSQAFGGSYEQYF. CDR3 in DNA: TGTGCCAGCAGCCAAGCTTTCGGGGGGAGCTACGAGCAGTACTTC.

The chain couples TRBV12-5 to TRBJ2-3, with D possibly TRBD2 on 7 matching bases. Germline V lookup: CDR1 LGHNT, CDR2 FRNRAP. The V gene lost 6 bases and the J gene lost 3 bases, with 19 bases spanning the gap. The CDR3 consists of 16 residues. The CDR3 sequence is CASGRDLRGATDTQYF. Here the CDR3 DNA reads TGTGCTAGTGGCCGCGACCTTCGGGGGGCAACAGATACGCAGTATTTT.

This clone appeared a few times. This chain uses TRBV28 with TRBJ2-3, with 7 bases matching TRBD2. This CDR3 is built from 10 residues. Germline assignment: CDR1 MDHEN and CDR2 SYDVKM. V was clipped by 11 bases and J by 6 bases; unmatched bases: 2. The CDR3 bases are TGTGCCGGGGGAGGGGATACGCAGTATTTT. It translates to CAGGGDTQYF.

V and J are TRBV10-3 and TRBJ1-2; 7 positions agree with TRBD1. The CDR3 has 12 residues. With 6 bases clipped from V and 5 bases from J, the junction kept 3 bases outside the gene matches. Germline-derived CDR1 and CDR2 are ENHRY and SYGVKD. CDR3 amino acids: CAIRPTGYGYTF. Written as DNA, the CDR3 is TGTGCCATCAGACCGACAGGGTATGGCTACACCTTC.

For the CDR3, the DNA is TGCGCCAGCAGCTTAATGACAGGCAGCTCTGGAAACACCATATATTTT. Translated: CASSLMTGSSGNTIYF. The V call is TRBV5-1, the J call TRBJ1-3, with a weak D call TRBD1 (6 bases). The V gene lost 2 bases and the J gene lost 0 bases, with 12 bases spanning the gap. The germline V gene has CDR1 SGHRS and CDR2 YFSETQ. The CDR3 sequence is 16 residues long.